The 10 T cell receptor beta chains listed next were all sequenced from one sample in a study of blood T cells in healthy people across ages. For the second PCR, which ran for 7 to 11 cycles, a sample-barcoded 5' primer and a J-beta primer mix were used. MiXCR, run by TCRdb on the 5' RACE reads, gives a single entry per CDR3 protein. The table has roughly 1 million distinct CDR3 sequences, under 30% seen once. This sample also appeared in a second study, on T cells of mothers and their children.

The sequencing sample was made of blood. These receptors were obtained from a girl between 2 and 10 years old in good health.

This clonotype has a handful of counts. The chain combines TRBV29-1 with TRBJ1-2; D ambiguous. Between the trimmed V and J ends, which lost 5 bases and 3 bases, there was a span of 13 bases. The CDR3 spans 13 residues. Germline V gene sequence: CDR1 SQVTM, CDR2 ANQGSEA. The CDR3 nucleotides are TGCAGCGTTCCCCTGGCCGGGGACTATGGCTACACCTTC. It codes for CSVPLAGDYGYTF.

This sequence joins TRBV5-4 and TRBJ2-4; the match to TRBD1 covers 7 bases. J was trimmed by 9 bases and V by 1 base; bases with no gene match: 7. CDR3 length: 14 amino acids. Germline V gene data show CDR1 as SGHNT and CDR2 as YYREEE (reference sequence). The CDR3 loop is CASSLRGGAGIQYF. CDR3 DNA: TGTGCCAGCAGCTTGAGAGGGGGCGCTGGCATTCAGTACTTC.

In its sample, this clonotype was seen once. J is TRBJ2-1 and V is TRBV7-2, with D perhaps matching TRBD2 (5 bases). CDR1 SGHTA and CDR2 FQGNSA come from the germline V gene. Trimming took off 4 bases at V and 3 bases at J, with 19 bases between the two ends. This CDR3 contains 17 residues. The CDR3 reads CASSSGAGNLLYNEQFF. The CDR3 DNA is TGTGCCAGCAGCTCAGGAGCCGGGAATTTGCTCTACAATGAGCAGTTCTTC.

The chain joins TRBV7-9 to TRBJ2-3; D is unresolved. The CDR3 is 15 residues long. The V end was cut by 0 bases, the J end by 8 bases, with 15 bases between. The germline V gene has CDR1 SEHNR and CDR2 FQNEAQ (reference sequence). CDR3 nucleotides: TGTGCCAGCAGCTTAGCGCGAGACCCTGCAGTTACGCAGTATTTT. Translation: CASSLARDPAVTQYF.

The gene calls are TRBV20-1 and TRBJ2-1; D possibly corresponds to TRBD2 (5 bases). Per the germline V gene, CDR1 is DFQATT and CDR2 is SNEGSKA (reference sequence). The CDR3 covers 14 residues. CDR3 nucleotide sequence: TGCAGCCTGGAAGATAGCGTAAGAAACAATGAGCAGTTCTTC. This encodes CSLEDSVRNNEQFF.

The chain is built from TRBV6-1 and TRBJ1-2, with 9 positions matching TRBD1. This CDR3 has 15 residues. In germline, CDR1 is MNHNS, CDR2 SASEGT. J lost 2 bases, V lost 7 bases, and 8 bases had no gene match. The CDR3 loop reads CASTASQGANYGYTF. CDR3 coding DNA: TGTGCCAGCACTGCCTCACAGGGGGCGAACTATGGCTACACCTTC.

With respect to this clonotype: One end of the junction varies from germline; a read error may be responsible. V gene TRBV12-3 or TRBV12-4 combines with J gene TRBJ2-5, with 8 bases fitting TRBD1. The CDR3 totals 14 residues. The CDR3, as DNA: TGCGCCAGCACCCCGACAGGGGTCGGTTACGAGCAGTGCTTC. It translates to CASTPTGVGYEQCF.

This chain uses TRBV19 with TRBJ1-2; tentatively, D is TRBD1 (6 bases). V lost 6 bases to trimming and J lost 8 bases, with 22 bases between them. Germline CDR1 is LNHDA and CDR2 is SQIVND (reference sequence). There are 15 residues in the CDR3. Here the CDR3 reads CASSTWAGESRGYTF. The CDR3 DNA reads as TGTGCCAGTAGCACCTGGGCAGGGGAGTCGAGGGGCTACACCTTC. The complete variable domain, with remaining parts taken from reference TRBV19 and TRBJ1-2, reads DGGITQSPKYLFRKEGQNVTLSCEQNLNHDAMYWYRQDPGQGLRLIYYSQIVNDFQKGDIAEGYSVSREKKESFPLTVTSAQKNPTAFYLCASSTWAGESRGYTFGSGTRLTVV.

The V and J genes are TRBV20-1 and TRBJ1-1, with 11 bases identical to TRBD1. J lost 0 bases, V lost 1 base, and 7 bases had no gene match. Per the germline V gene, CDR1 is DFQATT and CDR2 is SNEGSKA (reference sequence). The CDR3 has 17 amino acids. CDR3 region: CSARGPRDRGLNTEAFF. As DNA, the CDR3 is TGCAGTGCTAGAGGACCACGGGACAGGGGGTTGAACACTGAAGCTTTCTTT.

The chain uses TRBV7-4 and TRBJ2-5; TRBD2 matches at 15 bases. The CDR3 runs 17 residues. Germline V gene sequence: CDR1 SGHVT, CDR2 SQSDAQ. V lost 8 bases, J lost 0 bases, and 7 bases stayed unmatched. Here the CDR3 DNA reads TGTGCCAGCCCCACCGGGACTAGCGGGGGGCACCAAGAGACCCAGTACTTC. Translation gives CASPTGTSGGHQETQYF.